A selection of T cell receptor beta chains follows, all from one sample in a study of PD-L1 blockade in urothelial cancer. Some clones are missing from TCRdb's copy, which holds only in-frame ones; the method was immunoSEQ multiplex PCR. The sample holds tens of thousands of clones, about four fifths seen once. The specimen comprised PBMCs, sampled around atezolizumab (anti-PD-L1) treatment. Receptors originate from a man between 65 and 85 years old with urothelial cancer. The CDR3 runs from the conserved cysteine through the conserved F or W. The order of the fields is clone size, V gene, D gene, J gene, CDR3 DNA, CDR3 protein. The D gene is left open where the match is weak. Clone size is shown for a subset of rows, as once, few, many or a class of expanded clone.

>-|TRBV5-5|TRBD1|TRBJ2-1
TGTGCCAGCAGCCAACTATCGACAGGGTCTAGTGAGCAGTTCTTC
CASSQLSTGSSEQFF
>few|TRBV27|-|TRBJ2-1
TGTGCCAGCAGTCGAGGGCCGTGGAATGAGCAGTTCTTC
CASSRGPWNEQFF
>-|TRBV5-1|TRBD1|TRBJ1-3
TGCGCCAGCAGCTTGGACAGGGGGTTGGGAAACACCATATATTTT
CASSLDRGLGNTIYF
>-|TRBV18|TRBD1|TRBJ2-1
TGTGCCAGCTCTCCCGGGACAGGGGGCCGAGGCACCTACAATGAGCAGTTCTTC
CASSPGTGGRGTYNEQFF
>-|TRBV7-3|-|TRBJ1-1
TGTGCCAGCAGCTTACAGGTGAACACTGAAGCTTTCTTT
CASSLQVNTEAFF
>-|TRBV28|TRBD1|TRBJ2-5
TGTGCCAGCAGTCCCTCCGGGACAGGCTATAGAGGTGGGACCCAGTACTTC
CASSPSGTGYRGGTQYF
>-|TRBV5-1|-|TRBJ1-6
TGCGCCAGCAGCTCACTCAATTCACCCCTCCACTTT
CASSSLNSPLHF
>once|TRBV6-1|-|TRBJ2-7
TGTGCCAGCAGTGCGGCTCAGGGCTACGAGCAGTACTTC
CASSAAQGYEQYF
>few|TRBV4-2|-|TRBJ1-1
TGTGCCAGCAGCTTGGACAGAGACAGCACTGAAGCTTTCTTT
CASSLDRDSTEAFF
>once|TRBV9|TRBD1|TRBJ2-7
TGTGCCAGCAGCGCAGGACAGGGGGCTCGCGAGCAGTACTTC
CASSAGQGAREQYF
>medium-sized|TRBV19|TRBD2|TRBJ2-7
TGTGCCAGTAGTCCGTGGACTAGCGGGAGGAAAGGTGAGCAGTACTTC
CASSPWTSGRKGEQYF
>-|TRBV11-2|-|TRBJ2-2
TGTGCCAGCAGCTCAGCGTTCCGTGGGACCGGGGAGCTGTTTTTT
CASSSAFRGTGELFF
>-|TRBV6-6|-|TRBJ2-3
TGTGCCAGCATCCGGGACAAGCAGTATTTT
CASIRDKQYF
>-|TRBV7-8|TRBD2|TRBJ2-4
TGTGCCAGCAGCTTAGGGGGACTAGGGAAAAACATTCAGTACTTC
CASSLGGLGKNIQYF
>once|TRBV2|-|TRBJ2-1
TGTGCCAGCAGCGCGCCGCTTATTCAGGGGTACAATGAGCAGTTCTTC
CASSAPLIQGYNEQFF
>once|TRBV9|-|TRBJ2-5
TGTGCCAGCAGCGCAAATCCCGGGGAGACCCAGTACTTC
CASSANPGETQYF
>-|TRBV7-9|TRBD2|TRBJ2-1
TGTGCCAGCGGTTGGACTAGCGGGTTCTCTGAGCAGTTCTTC
CASGWTSGFSEQFF
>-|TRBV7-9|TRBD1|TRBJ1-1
TGTGCCAGCAGCTTAGGTACAGGCAGGGGGTTTTCTGAAGCTTTCTTT
CASSLGTGRGFSEAFF
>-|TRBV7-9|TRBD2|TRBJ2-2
TGTGCCAGCAGTCCTACTAGCGGGATGGGCGGGGAGCTGTTTTTT
CASSPTSGMGGELFF
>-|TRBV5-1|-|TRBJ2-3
TGCGCCAGCAGCTTTACGCCGGGACAAATAACCAGCACAGATACGCAGTATTTT
CASSFTPGQITSTDTQYF
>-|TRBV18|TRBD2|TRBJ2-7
TGTGCCAGCTCACCCCCCGCGGCTACCGGGACTAGCGGGGCGCAGTACTTC
CASSPPAATGTSGAQYF
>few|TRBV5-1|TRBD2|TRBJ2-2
TGCGCCAGCAGCTCCTTCGATACTAGCGGGAGCACCGGGGAGCTGTTTTTT
CASSSFDTSGSTGELFF
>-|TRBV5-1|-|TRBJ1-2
TGCGCCAGCAGCTTGTACGACAGCGGGGATGGAGGCTACACCTTC
CASSLYDSGDGGYTF
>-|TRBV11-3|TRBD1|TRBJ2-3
TGTGCCAGCAGCCGCAGGGGGCTTCTTACGGCAGATACGCAGTATTTT
CASSRRGLLTADTQYF
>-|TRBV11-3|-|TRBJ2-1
TGTGCCAGCAGCTTATTGGGGAGCAATGAGCAGTTCTTC
CASSLLGSNEQFF
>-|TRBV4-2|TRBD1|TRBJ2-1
TGTGCCAGCAGCCAAGTGGCAGGGGGCGCCTACAATGAGCAGTTCTTC
CASSQVAGGAYNEQFF
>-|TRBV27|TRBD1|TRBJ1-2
TGTGCCAGCAGTCCCTCCGACAGGGGGGGTGGCTACACCTTC
CASSPSDRGGGYTF
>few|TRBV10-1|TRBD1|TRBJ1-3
TGCGCCAGCAGTGAGTCGTCGACAGGGGATTTTGGCACCATATATTTT
CASSESSTGDFGTIYF
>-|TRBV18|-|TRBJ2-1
TGTGCCAGCTCACCGCAGGGCCAATTCAATGAGCAGTTCTTC
CASSPQGQFNEQFF
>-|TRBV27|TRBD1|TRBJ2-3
TGTGCCAGCAGTTTAGAGGTCGAGGGGGCCTTCACAGATACGCAGTATTTT
CASSLEVEGAFTDTQYF
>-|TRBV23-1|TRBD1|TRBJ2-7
TGCGCCAGCAGTCAAGGGACAGGGGACCGCTACGAGCAGTACTTC
CASSQGTGDRYEQYF
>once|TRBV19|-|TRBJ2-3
TGTGCCAGTAGTATATCCCCTAGAGATACGCAGTATTTT
CASSISPRDTQYF
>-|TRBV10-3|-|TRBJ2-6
TGTGCCATCAGTCAAACTTCTGGGGCCAACGTCCTGACTTTC
CAISQTSGANVLTF
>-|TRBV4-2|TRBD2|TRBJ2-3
TGTGCCAGCAGCCAAGAGGGACTAGCTCGGGATACGCAGTATTTT
CASSQEGLARDTQYF
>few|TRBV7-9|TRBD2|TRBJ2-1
TGTGCCAGCAGCACCCGACTAGCGGGGCCTCTTAGCTCCTACAATGAGCAGTTCTTC
CASSTRLAGPLSSYNEQFF
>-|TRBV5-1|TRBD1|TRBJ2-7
TGCGCCAGCAGCTTGGACGGACAGGGTCCCTACGAGCAGTACTTC
CASSLDGQGPYEQYF
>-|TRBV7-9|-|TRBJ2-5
TGTGCCAGCAGCTTAAGGCTGGGGCTTGCCGGCCAAGAGACCCAGTACTTC
CASSLRLGLAGQETQYF
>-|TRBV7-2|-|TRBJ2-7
TGTGCCAGCAGCTTAGTAGCCGGGAGCCACCGGGAGCCGTACTTC
CASSLVAGSHREPYF
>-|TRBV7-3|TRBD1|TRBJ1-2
TGTGCCAGCAGCTTTGGACAGGGCGGCTATGGCTACACCTTC
CASSFGQGGYGYTF
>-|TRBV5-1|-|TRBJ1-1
TGCGCCAGCAGCTTGGAGGACTACGGAACTGAAGCTTTCTTT
CASSLEDYGTEAFF
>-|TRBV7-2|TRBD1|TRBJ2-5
TGTGCCAGCAGCTTAGCACAGGGGAAAGAGACCCAGTACTTC
CASSLAQGKETQYF
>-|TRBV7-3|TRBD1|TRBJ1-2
TGTGCCAGCAGCTTATCCGGGACAGGGGAAGGCTACACCTTC
CASSLSGTGEGYTF